What follows are 15 T cell receptor beta chains derived from one specimen sequenced in a study of T cell responses to AZD1222 COVID-19 vaccine. Sequencing used immunoSEQ multiplex PCR; TCRdb keeps in-frame clones, though not all of them. The profile shows 40,000 to 55,000 clones, approximately 83% of them singletons. The source material was peripheral blood, sampled 28 days after the second AZD1222 dose. The receptors were gathered from an adult who received the AZD1222 COVID-19 vaccine.

V gene TRBV10-2 combines with J gene TRBJ1-1; a possible D gene is TRBD1 (5 bases). V was clipped by 6 bases and J by 0 bases, with 5 bases between them. In germline, CDR1 is WSHSY, CDR2 SAAADI. The CDR3 consists of 12 residues. The CDR3 sequence: CASRTVNTEAFF. CDR3 nucleotides: TGCGCCAGCAGGACAGTGAACACTGAAGCTTTCTTT.

The J gene is TRBJ1-3, the V gene TRBV5-1; D gene uncertain. From germline, CDR1 is SGHRS and CDR2 YFSETQ. Trimming left V 0 bases short and J 5 bases short, with 6 bases between. CDR3 size: 13 residues. CDR3 DNA: TGCGCCAGCAGCTTGGAGGCGCGAAACACCATATATTTT. Translated, it gives CASSLEARNTIYF.

The chain links TRBV30 to TRBJ1-3; TRBD1 matches 8 bases. There are 17 residues in the CDR3. Germline CDR1 GTSNPN, CDR2 SVGIG (reference sequence). With 1 base clipped from V and 0 bases from J, the junction kept 8 bases outside the gene matches. The CDR3 loop is CAWSGLGQADSGNTIYF. Written as DNA, the CDR3 is TGTGCCTGGAGTGGATTGGGACAGGCAGACTCTGGAAACACCATATATTTT.

The sample holds a few counts of this clone. V usage is TRBV7-2 and J usage is TRBJ1-6; D is possibly TRBD1 (5 bases). The CDR3 is 14 residues long. Germline V gene data show CDR1 as SGHTA and CDR2 as FQGNSA. V dropped 3 bases and J dropped 10 bases, with 13 bases sitting between them. The CDR3 DNA reads as TGTGCCAGCAGCTTTTCAGGGTTCATGTCACCCCTCCACTTT. Translated: CASSFSGFMSPLHF.

The chain is built from TRBV5-1 and TRBJ2-7; D call uncertain. This CDR3 contains 16 residues. Germline CDR1 and CDR2: SGHRS and YFSETQ. Deletions cut 0 bases from V and 5 bases from J, with 18 bases between. CDR3 DNA: TGCGCCAGCAGCTTGGCCGGCGGTCCCAGTCCTCACGAGCAGTACTTC. It translates to CASSLAGGPSPHEQYF.

The chain joins TRBV5-4 to TRBJ2-7; D ambiguous. CDR1 is SGHNT, CDR2 YYREEE, per germline (reference sequence). V was shortened by 2 bases and J by 5 bases, with 14 bases between the two germline ends. The CDR3 is 14 amino acids. The DNA of the CDR3 is TGTGCCAGCAGCTTACCCGGTAGGGCTGACGAGCAGTACTTC. It translates to CASSLPGRADEQYF.

This clone was found once. This rearrangement joins TRBV10-1 to TRBJ2-1, with 10 bases matching TRBD2. The CDR3 extends over 17 amino acids. Trimming removed 1 base from V and 4 bases from J; junction bases left unmatched: 7. Per germline, CDR1 WNHNN and CDR2 SYGVQD (reference sequence). CDR3 DNA sequence: TGCGCCAGCAGTGAGTTAGGGACTAGCGAGAATTACAATGAGCAGTTCTTC. Translation: CASSELGTSENYNEQFF.

This chain uses TRBV28 with TRBJ2-3; no clear D. Trimming cost V 11 bases and J 0 bases, with 15 bases left between them. This CDR3 comprises 14 residues. Germline loops: CDR1 MDHEN, CDR2 SYDVKM. The CDR3 DNA reads as TGTGCCGCTTCGAAAAGGGCTAGCACAGATACGCAGTATTTT. Its translation is CAASKRASTDTQYF.

J is TRBJ1-4 and V is TRBV29-1; D is unclear. Germline CDR1 SQVTM, CDR2 ANQGSEA. Trimming removed 7 bases at V and 3 bases at J, with 3 bases between. CDR3 length: 10 amino acids. The CDR3 sequence is CSAANEKLFF. CDR3 coding DNA: TGCAGCGCGGCTAATGAAAAACTGTTTTTT. Filled out from reference TRBV29-1 and TRBJ1-4, the complete variable domain reads SAVISQKPSRDICQRGTSLTIQCQVDSQVTMMFWYRQQPGQSLTLIATANQGSEATYESGFVIDKFPISRPNLTFSTLTVSNMSPEDSSIYLCSAANEKLFFGSGTQLSVL.

This clone is a singleton in its sample. This rearrangement joins TRBV29-1 to TRBJ2-2; 15 positions match TRBD2. The CDR3 runs 19 residues. Per germline, CDR1 SQVTM and CDR2 ANQGSEA. V trimming: 1 base; J trimming: 4 bases; junction bases outside the gene matches: 10. This CDR3 reads CSVEGRGTSGGQGTGELFF. Here the CDR3 DNA reads TGCAGCGTTGAAGGGAGAGGGACTAGCGGGGGGCAGGGCACCGGGGAGCTGTTTTTT.

The chain combines TRBV28 with TRBJ1-4; tentatively, D is TRBD1 (5 bases). Germline CDR1 reads MDHEN; CDR2 reads SYDVKM. The CDR3 totals 14 residues. Trimming cost V 5 bases and J 4 bases, with 11 bases left between them. The CDR3 DNA reads as TGTGCCAGCAGTGCGACAGTTTTTAATGAAAAACTGTTTTTT. This sequence encodes CASSATVFNEKLFF.

The V and J genes are TRBV7-2 and TRBJ2-2, with D perhaps matching TRBD1 (6 bases). V lost 5 bases, J lost 5 bases, and 12 bases lay in between. This CDR3 is 14 amino acids long. Germline-derived CDR1 and CDR2 are SGHTA and FQGNSA. The CDR3 loop reads CASSLRGETGELFF. In DNA form, the CDR3 reads TGTGCCAGCAGCCTCAGGGGCGAAACCGGGGAGCTGTTTTTT. The whole variable domain, remainder taken from reference TRBV7-2 and TRBJ2-2, is GAGVSQSPSNKVTEKGKDVELRCDPISGHTALYWYRQSLGQGLEFLIYFQGNSAPDKSGLPSDRFSAERTGGSVSTLTIQRTQQEDSAVYLCASSLRGETGELFFGEGSRLTVL.

V and J are TRBV28 and TRBJ2-7; no clear D gene. Trimming shortened V by 2 bases and J by 4 bases, and 6 bases separated the two germline ends. Germline CDR1 and CDR2: MDHEN and SYDVKM. This CDR3 contains 12 residues. CDR3 protein: CASSLMRYEQYF. The CDR3 region has the DNA TGTGCCAGCAGTTTAATGCGTTACGAGCAGTACTTC.

V gene TRBV5-1 combines with J gene TRBJ2-3; TRBD1 or TRBD2 may be the D gene (6 bases each). V dropped 10 bases and J dropped 0 bases, with 21 bases sitting between them. The length of the CDR3 is 16 residues. The germline V gene has CDR1 SGHRS and CDR2 YFSETQ. The CDR3 loop is CASRGGSGTSTDTQYF. The CDR3 DNA sequence: TGCGCCTCACGAGGGGGTAGCGGAACTAGCACAGATACGCAGTATTTT.

The J gene is TRBJ2-1, the V gene TRBV6-1; tentatively, D is TRBD2 (5 bases). V was trimmed by 2 bases and J by 5 bases, leaving 13 bases between them. Germline lookup yields CDR1 MNHNS and CDR2 SASEGT. The CDR3 extends over 15 amino acids. DNA for the CDR3: TGTGCCAGCAGTGAATCCCTAGCAGCTGACAATGAGCAGTTCTTC. Amino acid sequence: CASSESLAADNEQFF.